This TCR beta chain was sequenced for a study of blood T cell repertoires in COVID-19. Study overall: The analysed material was cDNA or gDNA that came from T cells, B-cell-depleted T cells, or PBMCs.

V was shortened by 5 bases and J by 0 bases, with 4 bases between the two germline ends. CDR3 length equals 12 residues. The germline V gene has CDR1 SGHAT and CDR2 FQNNGV. Using immunoSEQ multiplex PCR, the repertoire was profiled, and TCRdb retains in-frame clones only, with some absent. Of about 150,000 clones listed, over 80% are singletons. The V and J genes are TRBV11-2 and TRBJ1-1; no firm D call. Sequencing used peripheral blood. The receptor was isolated from a middle-aged man who had recovered from COVID-19. The CDR3 region has the DNA TGTGCCAGCAGCCTTATGAACACTGAAGCTTTCTTT. The encoded protein is CASSLMNTEAFF.